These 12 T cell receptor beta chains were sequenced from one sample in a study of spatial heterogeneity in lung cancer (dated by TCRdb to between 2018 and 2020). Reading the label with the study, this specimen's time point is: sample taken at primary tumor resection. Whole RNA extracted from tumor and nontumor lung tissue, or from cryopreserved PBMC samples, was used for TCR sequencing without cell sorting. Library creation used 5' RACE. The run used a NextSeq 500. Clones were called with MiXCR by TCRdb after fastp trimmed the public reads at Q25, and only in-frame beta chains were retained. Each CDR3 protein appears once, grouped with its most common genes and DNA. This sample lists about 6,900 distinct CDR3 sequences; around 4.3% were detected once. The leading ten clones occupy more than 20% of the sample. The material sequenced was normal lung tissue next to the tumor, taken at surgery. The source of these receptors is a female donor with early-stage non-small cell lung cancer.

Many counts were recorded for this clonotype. CDR3 in amino acids: CASSWGIGSPLHF. CDR3 coding DNA: TGTGCCAGCAGTTGGGGTATAGGTTCACCCCTCCACTTT. The rearrangement uses TRBV6-6 and TRBJ1-6; no firm D call. V lost 4 bases to trimming and J lost 9 bases, with 10 bases between them. This CDR3 region has 13 residues. From germline, CDR1 is MNHNY and CDR2 SVGAGI (reference sequence).

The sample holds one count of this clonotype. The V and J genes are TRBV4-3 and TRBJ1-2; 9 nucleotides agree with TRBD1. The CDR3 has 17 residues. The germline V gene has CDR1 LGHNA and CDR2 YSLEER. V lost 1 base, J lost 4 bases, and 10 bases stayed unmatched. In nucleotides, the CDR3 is TGCGCCAGCAGCCAAGGGGTGCCGGGACAGGGCCTCTATGGCTACACCTTC. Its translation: CASSQGVPGQGLYGYTF.

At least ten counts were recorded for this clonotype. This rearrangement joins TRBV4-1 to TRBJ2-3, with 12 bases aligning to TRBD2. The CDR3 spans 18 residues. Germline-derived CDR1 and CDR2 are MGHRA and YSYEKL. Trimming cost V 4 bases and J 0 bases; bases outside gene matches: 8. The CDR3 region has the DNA TGCGCCAGCAGCCTGGTAGGGACTAGCGGGTCGAGCACAGATACGCAGTATTTT. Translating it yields CASSLVGTSGSSTDTQYF.

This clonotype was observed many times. CDR3 protein: CASTPWTDPLAGANVLTF. The CDR3 nucleotides read TGTGCCAGCACCCCTTGGACGGATCCCCTCGCTGGGGCCAACGTCCTGACTTTC. The rearrangement links TRBV5-5 to TRBJ2-6; D unclear. Trimming shortened V by 6 bases and J by 2 bases, and 21 bases separated the two germline ends. Germline CDR1 reads SGHKS; CDR2 reads YYEKEE (reference sequence). The CDR3 loop spans 18 amino acids.

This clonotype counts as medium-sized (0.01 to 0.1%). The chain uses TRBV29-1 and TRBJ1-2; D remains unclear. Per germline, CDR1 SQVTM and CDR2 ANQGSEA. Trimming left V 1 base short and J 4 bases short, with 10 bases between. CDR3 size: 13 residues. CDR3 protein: CSVEAARGYGYTF. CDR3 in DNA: TGCAGCGTTGAAGCTGCTCGTGGCTATGGCTACACCTTC.

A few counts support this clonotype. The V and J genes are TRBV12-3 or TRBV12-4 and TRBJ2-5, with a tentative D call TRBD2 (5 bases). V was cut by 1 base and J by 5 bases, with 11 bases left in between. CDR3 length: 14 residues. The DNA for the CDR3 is TGTGCCAGCAGTTTAGAGTCCGGGGTCGAGACCCAGTACTTC. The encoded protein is CASSLESGVETQYF.

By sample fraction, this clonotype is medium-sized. The CDR3 region is CASSLAGVRTEAFF. As DNA, the CDR3 is TGTGCCAGCAGCTTGGCGGGGGTGAGGACTGAAGCTTTCTTT. The chain employs TRBV5-6 and TRBJ1-1, with D possibly being TRBD1 (5 bases). From germline, CDR1 is SGHDT and CDR2 YYEEEE. This CDR3 is built from 14 residues. Trimming took 0 bases from V and 5 from J, leaving 11 bases between them.

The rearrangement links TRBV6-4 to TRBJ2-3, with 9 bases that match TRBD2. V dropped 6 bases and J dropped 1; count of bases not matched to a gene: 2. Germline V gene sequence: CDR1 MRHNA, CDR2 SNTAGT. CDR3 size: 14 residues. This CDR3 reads CASRRTSGTDTQYF. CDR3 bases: TGTGCCAGCAGGCGGACTAGCGGCACAGATACGCAGTATTTT.

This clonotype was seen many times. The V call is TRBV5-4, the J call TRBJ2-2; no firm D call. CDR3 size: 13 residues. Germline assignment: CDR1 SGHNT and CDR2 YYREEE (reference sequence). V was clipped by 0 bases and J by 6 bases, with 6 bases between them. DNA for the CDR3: TGTGCCAGCAGCTTGGACACAGCCGGGGAGCTGTTTTTT. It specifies CASSLDTAGELFF.

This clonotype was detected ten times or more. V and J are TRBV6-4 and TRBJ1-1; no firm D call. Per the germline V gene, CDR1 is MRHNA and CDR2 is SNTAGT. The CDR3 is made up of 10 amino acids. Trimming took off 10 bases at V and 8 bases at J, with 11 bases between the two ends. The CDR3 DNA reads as TGTGCCACCCCTCGACGAGAAGCTTTCTTT. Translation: CATPRREAFF.

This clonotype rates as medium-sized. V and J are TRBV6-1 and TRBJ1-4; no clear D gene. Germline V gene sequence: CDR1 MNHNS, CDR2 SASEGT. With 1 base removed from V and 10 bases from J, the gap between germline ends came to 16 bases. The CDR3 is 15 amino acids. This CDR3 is CASSEERPPLGKLFF. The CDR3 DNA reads TGTGCCAGCAGTGAAGAGCGACCCCCCTTGGGAAAACTGTTTTTT.

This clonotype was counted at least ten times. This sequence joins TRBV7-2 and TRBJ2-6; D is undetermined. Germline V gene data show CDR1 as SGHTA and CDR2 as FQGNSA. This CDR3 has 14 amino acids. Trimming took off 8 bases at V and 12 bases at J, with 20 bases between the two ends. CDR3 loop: CASGRSAVSTVLTF. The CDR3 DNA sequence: TGTGCCAGCGGCCGCTCGGCGGTGTCTACCGTCCTGACTTTC.